This entry features one TCR beta chain sequence. Its antigen is currently unknown. Clones were read by immunoSEQ multiplex PCR, and TCRdb kept only the in-frame ones, dropping some. This sample carries roughly 21,000 clones, roughly 98% of them seen once, and the ten largest clones take under 0.15%. On the day of bone marrow donation, the related graft donor provided peripheral blood. Cells defined as naive were viable CD3+CD4+ or CD3+CD8+ and CCR7+CD45RA+CD45RO-CD95-CD27+CD28+. The sample is drawn from a study of T cells after posttransplantation cyclophosphamide. General observations from the study: After PTCy, TRB diversity resembled that of CNI/methotrexate controls. Later blood repertoires were often dominated by clones from the donor CD8+ memory compartment.

CDR1 is SNHLY and CDR2 is FYNNEI in the germline V gene. The CDR3 loop spans 15 amino acids. The J segment lost 4 bases and the V segment lost 6 bases, leaving 5 bases of the junction unmatched. The chain is built from TRBV2 and TRBJ2-1, with TRBD2 matching over 11 bases. Sequencing was performed on naive CD8+ T cells sorted from PBMCs. This TCR was sampled from a man aged 40-55 years in good health, CMV-negative, and a related stem cell transplant donor. CDR3 in DNA: TGTGCCAGCAGACCCGGGACTAGCGGATACAATGAGCAGTTCTTC. Residues: CASRPGTSGYNEQFF.